Sequencing of this T cell receptor (beta chain) was carried out in a study of T cells after posttransplantation cyclophosphamide. Assay used: immunoSEQ multiplex PCR; TCRdb lists only in-frame clones, some missing. This sample carries more than 9,500 clones, 90% to 95% of them seen once, and the ten largest clones take roughly 4%. From germline, CDR1 is MDHEN and CDR2 SYDVKM. The J segment lost 0 bases and the V segment lost 4 bases, leaving 13 bases of the junction unmatched. The CDR3 consists of 20 residues. Busulfan-fludarabine conditioning, marrow transplant, and cyclophosphamide on days +3 and +4 were administered. A note on this clone: Antigen specificity is unknown.

Regarding the study as a whole: Recipient CMV seropositivity and CMV reactivation strongly tracked TRB clonality. Blood and skin or GI T cell repertoires showed limited TRB overlap. Later blood repertoires were often dominated by clones from the donor CD8+ memory compartment.

The material was PBMCs, obtained after allogeneic stem cell transplant with posttransplant cyclophosphamide. The gene calls are TRBV28 and TRBJ1-6; TRBD1 agrees at 9 bases. The receptor was derived from a female patient between 30 and 40 years old who received an allogeneic stem cell transplant from an unrelated donor, was CMV-positive, and had no GVHD. The T cells may come from the graft donor. The CDR3 sequence: CASSYLSGTGHSSYNSPLHF. CDR3 nucleotide sequence: TGTGCCAGCAGTTACCTCAGTGGGACAGGGCATAGCTCCTATAATTCACCCCTCCACTTT. Together with reference TRBV28 and TRBJ1-6, the CDR3 gives the full variable domain: DVKVTQSSRYLVKRTGEKVFLECVQDMDHENMFWYRQDPGLGLRLIYFSYDVKMKEKGDIPEGYSVSREKKERFSLILESASTNQTSMYLCASSYLSGTGHSSYNSPLHFGNGTRLTVT.